The rows below give T cell receptor beta chains drawn from one sample of a study of blood T cell repertoires in COVID-19. Sequenced by immunoSEQ multiplex PCR; TCRdb stores in-frame clones only, minus some. The data contain fewer than 150,000 clones, around 85% of them seen just once; the ten biggest clones take up about 17%. Input material: peripheral blood. The receptors stem from a woman aged 50 to 65 who had recovered from COVID-19. Both conserved end residues are part of each CDR3. Fields, in order: clone size, V gene, CDR3 length, D gene, J gene, CDR3 protein, CDR3 DNA. D genes are given only for firm matches. Some rows have no size entry. The others give once, few or many, or a class for an expanded clone.

.,TRBV3-1/TRBV3-2,17,TRBD2,TRBJ2-7,CASSQRLAGDHSYEQYF,TGTGCCAGCAGCCAAAGGCTAGCGGGAGACCACTCCTACGAGCAGTACTTC
.,TRBV6-5,15,TRBD2,TRBJ2-7,CASSYRGGTSDEQYF,TGTGCCAGCAGTTACAGGGGGGGGACTAGCGACGAGCAGTACTTC
.,TRBV3-1/TRBV3-2,16,TRBD1,TRBJ1-3,CASSQGVGGEGNTIYF,TGTGCCAGCAGCCAAGGGGTAGGGGGCGAAGGAAACACCATATATTTT
.,TRBV7-9,20,.,TRBJ2-1,CASSRNPRVWTTNPYNEQFF,TGTGCCAGCAGCAGAAATCCAAGGGTGTGGACTACAAATCCCTACAATGAGCAGTTCTTC
.,TRBV6-6,14,.,TRBJ1-1,CASSATSTGTEAFF,TGTGCCAGCAGTGCCACTTCAACAGGTACTGAAGCTTTCTTT
.,TRBV24-1,14,TRBD1,TRBJ1-2,CATSETGAGYGYTF,TGTGCCACCAGTGAGACAGGGGCCGGCTATGGCTACACCTTC
.,TRBV27,14,TRBD1,TRBJ2-7,CASSSFGQGKGQYF,TGTGCCAGCAGTTCCTTCGGACAGGGGAAGGGGCAGTACTTC
.,TRBV12-5,16,TRBD2,TRBJ2-5,CASGLVLVASGETQYF,TGTGCTAGTGGTTTGGTACTGGTGGCTAGCGGAGAGACCCAGTACTTC
.,TRBV5-1,17,TRBD2,TRBJ2-1,CASSLGLAGANYNEQFF,TGCGCCAGCAGCTTGGGGCTAGCGGGGGCAAACTACAATGAGCAGTTCTTC
.,TRBV6-6,15,TRBD1,TRBJ2-4,CASSYSGRGQNIQYF,TGTGCCAGCAGTTACTCGGGCAGGGGGCAAAACATTCAGTACTTC
.,TRBV5-1,14,.,TRBJ1-3,CASSLMAGGNTIYF,TGCGCCAGCAGCTTGATGGCAGGGGGAAACACCATATATTTT
.,TRBV5-1,15,TRBD1,TRBJ2-7,CASSSGGTGVYEQYF,TGCGCCAGCAGCTCTGGTGGGACAGGGGTCTACGAGCAGTACTTC
.,TRBV29-1,13,TRBD1,TRBJ1-4,CSGRGGSNEKLFF,TGCAGCGGCAGAGGGGGCTCTAATGAAAAACTGTTTTTT
.,TRBV2,15,.,TRBJ1-5,CASDTGFYSNQPQHF,TGTGCCAGCGATACAGGTTTTTATAGCAATCAGCCCCAGCATTTT
.,TRBV18,16,.,TRBJ1-2,CASSARETSSGYGYTF,TGTGCCAGCTCAGCCAGGGAAACCTCGTCCGGCTATGGCTACACCTTC
few,TRBV7-2,12,.,TRBJ1-2,CASSLQGYGYTF,TGTGCCAGCAGCTTACAGGGGTATGGCTACACCTTC
.,TRBV5-1,12,.,TRBJ1-2,CASSAGWAGYTF,TGCGCCAGCAGCGCCGGTTGGGCAGGCTACACCTTC
.,TRBV6-5,14,.,TRBJ2-5,CASRGNRSRETQYF,TGTGCCAGCAGGGGAAACAGGTCGAGGGAGACCCAGTACTTC
.,TRBV5-6,14,.,TRBJ1-2,CASLVRTINYGYTF,TGTGCCAGCTTGGTCCGGACTATTAACTATGGCTACACCTTC
.,TRBV5-1,15,TRBD2,TRBJ2-3,CASSTLAGETDTQYF,TGCGCCAGCAGCACGCTAGCGGGGGAAACAGATACGCAGTATTTT
.,TRBV27,13,.,TRBJ1-1,CATFTGRNTEAFF,TGTGCCACCTTCACAGGGCGGAACACTGAAGCTTTCTTT
.,TRBV18,16,.,TRBJ1-1,CASSPRKGDLNTEAFF,TGTGCCAGCTCACCTAGGAAGGGAGATTTGAACACTGAAGCTTTCTTT
.,TRBV2,11,.,TRBJ2-7,CASSGQYEQYF,TGTGCCAGCAGTGGACAGTACGAGCAGTACTTC
few,TRBV28,12,.,TRBJ1-1,CASSLQGTEAFF,TGTGCCAGCAGTTTACAGGGTACTGAAGCTTTCTTT